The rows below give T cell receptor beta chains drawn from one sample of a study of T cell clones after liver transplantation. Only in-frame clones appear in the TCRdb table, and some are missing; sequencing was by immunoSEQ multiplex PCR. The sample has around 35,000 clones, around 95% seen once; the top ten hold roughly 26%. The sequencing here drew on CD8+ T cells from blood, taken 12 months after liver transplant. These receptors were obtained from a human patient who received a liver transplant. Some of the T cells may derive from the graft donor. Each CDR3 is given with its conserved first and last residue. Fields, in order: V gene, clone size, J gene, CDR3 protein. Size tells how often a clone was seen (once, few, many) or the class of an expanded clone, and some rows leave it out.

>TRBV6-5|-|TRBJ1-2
CASSYDHSDGYGYTF
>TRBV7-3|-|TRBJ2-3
CASSLTSGRATDTQYF
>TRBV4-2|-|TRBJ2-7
CASSQATGSEQYF
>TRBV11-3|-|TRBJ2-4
CASSPRAGAKNIQYF
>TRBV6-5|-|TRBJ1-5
CASSYGSQPQHF
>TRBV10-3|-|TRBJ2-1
CAISDPSNEQFF
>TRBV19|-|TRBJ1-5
CASSISAYQPQHF
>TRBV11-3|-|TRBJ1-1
CASSVGTHTEAFF
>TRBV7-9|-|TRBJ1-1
CASSRVEAFF
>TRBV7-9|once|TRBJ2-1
CASTLAGAVNEQFF
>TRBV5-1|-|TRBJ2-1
CASSLQDRGYYNEQFF
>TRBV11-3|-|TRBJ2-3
CASSSKYTDTQYF
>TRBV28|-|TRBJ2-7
CASSLEGGPYEQYF
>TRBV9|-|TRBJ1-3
CASSVTRDRVNSGNTIYF
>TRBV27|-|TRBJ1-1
CASSLWSAGRTNTEAFF
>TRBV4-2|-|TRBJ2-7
CTSSQEASGRSYEQYF
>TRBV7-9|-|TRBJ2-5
CASSPRQGVTVETQYF
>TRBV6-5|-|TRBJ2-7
CASSLSTVHEQYF
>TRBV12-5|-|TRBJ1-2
CASGFDRVRGYTF
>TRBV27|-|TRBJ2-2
CATSRGDGELFF
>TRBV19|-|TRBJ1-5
CASSIAGGNNQPQHF
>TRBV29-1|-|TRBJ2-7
CSANPGERGEQYF
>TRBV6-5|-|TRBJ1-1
CASSYSGGNTEAFF
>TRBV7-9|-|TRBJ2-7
CASSFPGQGKSYEQYF
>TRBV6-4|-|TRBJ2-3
CASSDTAVVGRTDTQYF
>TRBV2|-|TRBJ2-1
CASSEAWEGVDEQFF
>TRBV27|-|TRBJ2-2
CASSIPGPIGELFF
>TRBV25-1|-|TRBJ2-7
CASSVGRSYEQYF
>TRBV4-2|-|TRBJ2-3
CANRLGQGMGDTQYF
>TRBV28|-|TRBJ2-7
CASSFGTGTEQYF
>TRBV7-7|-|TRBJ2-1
CASSPSLAGGLGEQFF
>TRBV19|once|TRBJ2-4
CASSIDRTEAKNIQYF
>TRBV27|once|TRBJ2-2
CASSSLAGGPGELFF